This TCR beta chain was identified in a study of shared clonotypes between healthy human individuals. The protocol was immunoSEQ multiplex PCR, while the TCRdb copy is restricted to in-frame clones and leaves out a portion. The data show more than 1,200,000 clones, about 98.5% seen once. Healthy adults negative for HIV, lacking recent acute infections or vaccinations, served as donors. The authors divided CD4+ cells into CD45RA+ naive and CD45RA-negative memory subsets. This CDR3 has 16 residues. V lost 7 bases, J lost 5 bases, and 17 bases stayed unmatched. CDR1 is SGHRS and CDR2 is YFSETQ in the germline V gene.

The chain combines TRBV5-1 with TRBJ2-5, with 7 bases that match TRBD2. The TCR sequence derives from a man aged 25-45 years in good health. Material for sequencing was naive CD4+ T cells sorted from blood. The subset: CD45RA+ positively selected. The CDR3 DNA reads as TGCGCCAGCGGGGCGGGAGAGGTTGCGCGCCGGGAGACCCAGTACTTC. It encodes CASGAGEVARRETQYF.